This T cell receptor beta chain was obtained from a study of shared clonotypes between healthy human individuals. Background on the study: The study enrolled a couple of women and a few men aged 18 to 49.

V shed 2 bases and J 0 bases; nucleotides not matched to a gene: 5. Per the germline V gene, CDR1 is SGHRS and CDR2 is YFSETQ. The length of the CDR3 is 16 residues. Repertoires were generated with immunoSEQ multiplex PCR, while TCRdb's copy carries only in-frame clones and drops some. Of millions of clones listed, more than 80% are singletons. For this clone: What it binds is unknown.

Findings and limits, study-wide: For naive CD4 cells, approximately 4.7% of clonotypes were shared across a handful of donors.

Sample: naive CD4+ T cells sorted from blood. The sample's subset: CD45RA+ positively selected. V usage is TRBV5-1 and J usage is TRBJ2-1, with 7 bases identical to TRBD2. The origin of this receptor is a man aged 18 to 30 in good health. In nucleotides, the CDR3 is TGCGCCAGCAGCTTAAGAGCGGGGAGCTCCTACAATGAGCAGTTCTTC. Translation: CASSLRAGSSYNEQFF.